The T cell receptor (beta chain) under discussion was sequenced for a study of blood T cell repertoires in COVID-19. About the research overall: The United States, Italy and Spain supplied acute and convalescent COVID-19 samples. T cells, B-cell-depleted T cells, or PBMCs supplied cDNA or gDNA.

Participants' reported clinical history set cohort assignment. Two negative PCRs, clearance, or symptom resolution characterized the recovered Cohort 3 donors. This clone was seen more than once but under ten times. The CDR3 is made up of 12 amino acids. Trimming stripped 4 bases from V and 1 base from J, with 4 bases between. Germline V gives CDR1 SNHLY, CDR2 FYNNEI. The repertoire was sequenced with immunoSEQ multiplex PCR; TCRdb's copy has only in-frame clones and lacks some. The data show roughly 180,000 clones, around 82% seen once. V and J are TRBV2 and TRBJ1-2; D gene ambiguous. Sequencing was carried out using PBMCs or T cells enriched from blood (not recorded which). The TCR was taken from a man aged 60 to 75 who had recovered from COVID-19. The CDR3 spells CASSAVNYGYTF. In DNA, the CDR3 is TGTGCCAGCAGTGCAGTTAACTATGGCTACACCTTC.